Shown below are 15 T cell receptor beta chains from a single sample sequenced in a study of regulatory T cells in long-lasting Graves disease. Construction of TCR beta libraries relied on iRepertoire HTBI primers and on Arm-PCR targeting CDR3 regions. A single record per CDR3 protein comes from TCRdb applying MiXCR to the multiplex PCR reads. The table records a few hundred thousand distinct CDR3 sequences, 16% of them present only once. Time point here: newly diagnosed GD, antithyroid drugs for less than 3 months. With RNA extracted from PBMCs as input, the TCR library was made. This sample also appeared in a second study, on T cells in Graves' hyperthyroidism and ophthalmopathy.

Sequenced material: peripheral blood mononuclear cells (PBMCs), taken at new diagnosis, from a patient treated with antithyroid drugs. The source is a man in his forties with Graves disease.

This clonotype was recorded many times. The chain couples TRBV6-5 to TRBJ2-7; 7 bases align to TRBD2. The CDR3 is 13 residues long. Germline-derived CDR1 and CDR2 are MNHEY and SVGAGI. V shed 4 bases and J 3 bases; nucleotides not matched to a gene: 3. This chain's CDR3 is CASSSSGGYEQYF. The CDR3 region has the DNA TGTGCCAGCAGTTCTAGCGGAGGCTACGAGCAGTACTTC.

In its sample, this clonotype was seen many times. The J gene is TRBJ2-7, the V gene TRBV24-1, with D possibly being TRBD1 (5 bases). Germline values: CDR1 KGHDR, CDR2 SFDVKD. The CDR3 covers 13 residues. Trimming left V 10 bases short and J 2 bases short, with 14 bases between. CDR3 sequence (DNA): TGTGCCACGGGGCACTCTGGGACCTACGAGCAGTACTTC. This codes for CATGHSGTYEQYF.

This clonotype was seen repeatedly, ten times or more. V is TRBV5-8 and J is TRBJ1-5; D is undetermined. Trimming pared 1 base from V and 5 bases from J, leaving 16 bases between. This CDR3 is built from 16 residues. The germline gives CDR1 SGHTS, CDR2 YDEGEE. In nucleotides, the CDR3 is TGTGCCAGCAGCTTGTATATAGGAAGGGTGGATCAGCCCCAGCATTTT. This codes for CASSLYIGRVDQPQHF.

The chain has TRBV7-9 and TRBJ1-5; 9 bases agree with TRBD1. V gave up 6 bases and J gave up 4 bases; unmatched junction bases: 10. The CDR3 consists of 16 residues. Germline V gives CDR1 SEHNR, CDR2 FQNEAQ (reference sequence). CDR3 nucleotides: TGTGCCAGCAGTTCTACAGGGGGCGAGGAAAATCAGCCCCAGCATTTT. Amino acids: CASSSTGGEENQPQHF.

This clonotype came up a few times. The chain has TRBV28 and TRBJ1-5, with 7 bases fitting TRBD1. J lost 5 bases, V lost 7 bases, and 11 bases had no gene match. The germline V gene has CDR1 MDHEN and CDR2 SYDVKM. The CDR3 contains 15 residues. The CDR3, as DNA: TGTGCCAGCAACGAGTTAGGGGGCCCGGATCAGCCCCAGCATTTT. Translating gives CASNELGGPDQPQHF.

This clonotype was seen repeatedly, ten times or more. The V and J genes are TRBV18 and TRBJ1-5; unclear D gene. Per the germline V gene, CDR1 is KGHSH and CDR2 is LQKENI. V shed 3 bases and J shed 7 bases, with 10 bases lying between them. CDR3 length: 13 residues. The CDR3 here is CASSPSSGQPQHF. The CDR3, as DNA: TGTGCCAGCTCACCCTCGTCCGGCCAGCCCCAGCATTTT.

This clonotype was detected many times. This chain uses TRBV28 with TRBJ2-3; 10 bases line up with TRBD2. The V and J ends lost 2 bases and 3 bases, in that order; junction bases with no gene match: 5. In germline, CDR1 is MDHEN, CDR2 SYDVKM. There are 16 residues in the CDR3. DNA for the CDR3: TGTGCCAGCAGTTTAATCACTAGCGGGGTTACAGATACGCAGTATTTT. Its protein is CASSLITSGVTDTQYF. The full variable domain, rest sourced from reference TRBV28 and TRBJ2-3, is DVKVTQSSRYLVKRTGEKVFLECVQDMDHENMFWYRQDPGLGLRLIYFSYDVKMKEKGDIPEGYSVSREKKERFSLILESASTNQTSMYLCASSLITSGVTDTQYFGPGTRLTVL.

This clonotype was recorded many times. CDR3 coding DNA: TGTGCCAGCAGTACCCATAGCGGGGGGCACAGCTCCTACGAGCAGTACTTC. Translated: CASSTHSGGHSSYEQYF. The chain has TRBV6-1 and TRBJ2-7; 10 bases are a match to TRBD2. Per germline, CDR1 MNHNS and CDR2 SASEGT. V lost 5 bases and J lost 0; bases outside the gene matches: 10. This CDR3 has 17 amino acids.

Comments on this clonotype: With a much larger clone just one base away, this may be a read error. CDR3 amino acids: CASSLASEANTQYF. The CDR3, as DNA: TGTGCCAGCAGCTTAGCCTCGGAGGCTAACACGCAGTACTTC. V usage is TRBV11-3 and J usage is TRBJ2-3, with D tentatively TRBD2 (5 bases). The J call may be mistaken, given a closer DNA end match to TRBJ2-7. Germline V gene data show CDR1 as SGHNT and CDR2 as YENEEA. The CDR3 has 14 residues.

This clonotype was observed a handful of times. Possible read error: a much larger clone is one base away. The genes are TRBV28 and TRBJ1-1, with D possibly being TRBD1 (5 bases). This CDR3 region has 12 residues. The V gene's germline CDR1 is MDHEN and CDR2 SYDVKM. The CDR3 here is CASSLRVREASF. The CDR3 nucleotides read TGTGCCAGCAGTTTGAGGGTCAGGGAAGCTTCCTTT.

This clonotype was seen ten or more times. The genes are TRBV5-1 and TRBJ2-3; a possible D gene is TRBD1 (5 bases). Trimming left V 0 bases short and J 1 base short, with 12 bases between. In germline, CDR1 is SGHRS, CDR2 YFSETQ. The CDR3 contains 16 residues. The CDR3 protein is CASSLAFRVGTDTQYF. The CDR3 DNA reads TGCGCCAGCAGCTTGGCCTTCAGGGTGGGCACAGATACGCAGTATTTT.

This clonotype was observed at least ten times. The chain employs TRBV6-2 or TRBV6-3 and TRBJ2-2; D gene ambiguous. V gave up 6 bases and J gave up 8 bases, with 13 bases separating them. CDR1 and CDR2 from the germline V gene are MNHEY and SVGEGT. This CDR3 has 13 residues. CDR3 sequence reads: CASSGPGPGELFF. In DNA form, the CDR3 reads TGTGCCAGCAGCGGACCGGGTCCGGGGGAGCTGTTTTTT.

The chain recombines TRBV10-1 with TRBJ2-1, with 10 bases matching TRBD2. Germline CDR1 WNHNN, CDR2 SYGVQD (reference sequence). The CDR3 sequence is 14 residues long. J gave up 8 bases and V 4 bases, and 5 bases lay outside the gene matches. The CDR3 DNA sequence: TGCGCCAGCAGTGTTAGCGGGGGGAAAGATGAGCAGTTCTTC. It specifies CASSVSGGKDEQFF.

This clonotype has ten or more counts. V usage is TRBV5-1 and J usage is TRBJ1-4, with unresolved D. This CDR3 is 13 amino acids long. V lost 4 bases to trimming and J lost 8 bases, with 12 bases between them. Per germline, CDR1 SGHRS and CDR2 YFSETQ. CDR3 coding DNA: TGCGCCAGCAGCATCCGGGCCTCGGAAAAACTGTTTTTT. It translates to CASSIRASEKLFF.

At least ten counts were recorded for this clonotype. The genes are TRBV5-1 and TRBJ2-5; D is unresolved. Germline V gene data show CDR1 as SGHRS and CDR2 as YFSETQ. V gave up 4 bases and J gave up 2 bases, with 18 bases separating them. This CDR3 is 16 amino acids long. The CDR3 region has the DNA TGCGCCAGCAGCCTCACTCGAACGTGGAATCAAGAGACCCAGTACTTC. As protein: CASSLTRTWNQETQYF.